This T cell receptor (beta chain) was sequenced during a study of blood T cell repertoires in COVID-19 (dated by TCRdb to about 2020). For the wider study: Collaborator samples came from the United States, Italy and Spain and covered acute and convalescent phases of COVID-19. The material from the prospective study consisted of cDNA or gDNA derived from T cells, B-cell-depleted T cells, or PBMCs. Subjects who had been exposed to COVID-19, were actively infected with it, or had recovered from it provided the deeply sampled blood TCRbeta repertoires that made up the dataset. The repertoires were released in a freely available public database intended as a resource for research on the immune response to SARS-CoV-2. The samples were drawn from the first 160 participants of the ongoing ImmuneRACE study and from 950 to 1,500 subjects provided by 6 global collaborators. The sample metadata nearly always contained a de-identified subject ID, COVID-19 status, age in years and sex. HLA class I and class II types, where available, came from metadata supplied by the sample provider rather than from assay-based typing. General conclusions and limits of the study: The quantity of clinical and demographic metadata differed by source and by participant and was supplied without curation.

TCRbeta CDR3 regions were amplified from genomic DNA using the immunoSEQ Assay, a bias-controlled multiplex PCR. As for how the authors treated the data: The number of nucleated cells in each sample was estimated by amplification of reference gene primers within the assay. To quantify the absolute abundance of each unique TCRbeta CDR3 rearrangement, sequence reads were collapsed and filtered. Productive Simpson clonality was computed per sample as the square root of Simpson's diversity index over productive rearrangements. Drawn from immuneACCESS, this table holds only the in-frame rearrangements with V and J called that TCRdb kept. Clones are partly lost; checked studies trace under half to an unresolved V gene and leave the rest unexplained. V, J and clone size are those of that table, while D and trimming were read from the DNA. The sample contains 150,000 to 200,000 clones, 60% to 85% of them found a single time. The ten largest account for 7% to 10% of the sample.

Details on this clone: Its antigen remains unidentified. Base qualities are missing; no much larger clone stands one base away.

Whole blood was collected in K2EDTA tubes by collaborating institutions according to the institutions' own protocols. For TCRbeta analysis, collaborator samples were shipped as frozen whole blood, as isolated PBMCs, or as DNA extracted from either sample type. CDR1 SGHRS and CDR2 YFSETQ were looked up in the germline V gene. From the cysteine through the phenylalanine, the CDR3 covers 12 amino acids. Kept here is only the CDR3 DNA, which spans 36 bases and is read in frame from base 1. Cut back by 0 bases and 4 bases, the V and J ends lie 4 bases apart. Sequencing used peripheral blood. The TCR comes from a man in his 60s with acute or convalescent COVID-19. The sequence joins TRBV5-1 to TRBJ1-2; no D gene can be assigned with confidence. The nucleotides are TGCGCCAGCAGCTTGGAAGCCTATGGCTACACCTTC. This sequence encodes CASSLEAYGYTF.